This TCR beta chain appears in the sequencing data of a study of beta chain features in type 1 diabetes. Expressed TCRB transcripts were sequenced because the entire RNA isolate underwent reverse transcription. Clones were read by immunoSEQ multiplex PCR, and TCRdb kept only the in-frame ones, dropping some. The profile shows hundreds of thousands of clones, roughly 8% of them singletons. CDR1 is SGDLS, CDR2 YYNGEE, per germline. The ends were cut back, 0 bases at V and 2 bases at J, with 12 bases in the middle. CDR3 length equals 15 residues. The chain carries TRBV9 and TRBJ2-7; D is unclear. The TCR comes from a woman aged 18-35 years in good health. Material for sequencing was central memory CD4+ T cells from blood. CDR3 sequence (DNA): TGTGCCAGCAGCGTAGGACCAACCGAGACCTACGAGCAGTACTTC. This codes for CASSVGPTETYEQYF.